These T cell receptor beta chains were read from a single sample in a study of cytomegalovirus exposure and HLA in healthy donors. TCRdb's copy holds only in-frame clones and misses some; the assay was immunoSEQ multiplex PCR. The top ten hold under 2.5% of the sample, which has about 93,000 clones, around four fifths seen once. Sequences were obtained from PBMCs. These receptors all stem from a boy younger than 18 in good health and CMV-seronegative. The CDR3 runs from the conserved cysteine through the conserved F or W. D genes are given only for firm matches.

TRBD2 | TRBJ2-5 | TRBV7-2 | CASSASGRNQETQYF | TGTGCCAGCAGCGCCTCCGGGAGGAATCAAGAGACCCAGTACTTC
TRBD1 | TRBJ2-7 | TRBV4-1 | CASSRGTGGYEQYF | TGCGCCAGCAGCCGAGGTACAGGGGGCTACGAGCAGTACTTC
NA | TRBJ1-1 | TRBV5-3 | CARSRKDTMNTEAFF | TGTGCCAGAAGCCGCAAGGACACGATGAACACTGAAGCTTTCTTT
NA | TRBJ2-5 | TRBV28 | CASSLFISGGETQYF | TGTGCCAGCAGTTTATTCATCTCGGGCGGGGAGACCCAGTACTTC
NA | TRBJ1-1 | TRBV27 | CASSRRGGNTEAFF | TGTGCCAGCAGCCGAAGGGGGGGGAACACTGAAGCTTTCTTT
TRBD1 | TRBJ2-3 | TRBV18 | CASSPMQGADTQYF | TGTGCCAGCTCACCAATGCAGGGGGCTGATACGCAGTATTTT
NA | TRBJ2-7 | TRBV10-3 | CAISRIGQGTPYEQYF | TGTGCCATCAGTCGAATAGGGCAGGGAACACCCTACGAGCAGTACTTC
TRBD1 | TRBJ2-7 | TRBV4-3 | CASSQSDRDSYEQYF | TGCGCCAGCAGCCAGTCGGACAGGGATTCCTACGAGCAGTACTTC
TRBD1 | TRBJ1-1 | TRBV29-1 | CSVRDRVKTEAFF | TGCAGCGTGCGGGACAGGGTGAAAACTGAAGCTTTCTTT
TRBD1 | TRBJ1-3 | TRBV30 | CAWSEGASGNTIYF | TGTGCCTGGAGTGAGGGGGCGTCTGGAAACACCATATATTTT
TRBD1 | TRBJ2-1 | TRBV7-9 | CASSLGQGDYNEQFF | TGTGCCAGCAGCTTAGGGCAGGGGGACTACAATGAGCAGTTCTTC
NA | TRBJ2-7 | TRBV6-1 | CASSEYPGQSYEQYF | TGTGCCAGCAGTGAATATCCGGGACAATCCTACGAGCAGTACTTC
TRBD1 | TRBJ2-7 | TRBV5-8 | CASSRDRYEQYF | TGTGCCAGCAGCAGGGACAGGTACGAGCAGTACTTC
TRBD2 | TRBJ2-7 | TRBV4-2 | CASSKTASGYSYEQYF | TGTGCCAGCAGCAAAACCGCTAGCGGTTACTCCTACGAGCAGTACTTC
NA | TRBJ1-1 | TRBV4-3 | CASWGGGNTEAFF | TGCGCCAGCTGGGGGGGCGGAAACACTGAAGCTTTCTTT
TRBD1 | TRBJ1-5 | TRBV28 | CASSFAGGAGQPQHF | TGTGCCAGCAGTTTCGCAGGGGGCGCGGGTCAGCCCCAGCATTTT
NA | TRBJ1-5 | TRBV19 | CASRLTRDQPQHF | TGTGCCAGTAGGCTCACCCGAGATCAGCCCCAGCATTTT